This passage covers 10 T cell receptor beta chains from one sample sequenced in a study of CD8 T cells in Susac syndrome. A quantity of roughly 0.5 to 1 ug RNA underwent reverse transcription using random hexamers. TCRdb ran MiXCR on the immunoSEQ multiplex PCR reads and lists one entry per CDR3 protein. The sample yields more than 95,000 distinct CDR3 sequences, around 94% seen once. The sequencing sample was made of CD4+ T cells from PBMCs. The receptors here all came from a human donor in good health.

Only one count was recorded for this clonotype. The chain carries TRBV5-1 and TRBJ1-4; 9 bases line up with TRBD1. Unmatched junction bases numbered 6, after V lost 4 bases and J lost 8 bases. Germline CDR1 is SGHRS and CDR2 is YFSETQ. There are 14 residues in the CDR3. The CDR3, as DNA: TGCGCCAGCAGCCCGGACAGGGGATTCGAAAAACTGTTTTTT. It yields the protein CASSPDRGFEKLFF. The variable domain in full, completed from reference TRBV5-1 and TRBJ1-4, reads KAGVTQTPRYLIKTRGQQVTLSCSPISGHRSVSWYQQTPGQGLQFLFEYFSETQRNKGNFPGRFSGRQFSNSRSEMNVSTLELGDSALYLCASSPDRGFEKLFFGSGTQLSVL.

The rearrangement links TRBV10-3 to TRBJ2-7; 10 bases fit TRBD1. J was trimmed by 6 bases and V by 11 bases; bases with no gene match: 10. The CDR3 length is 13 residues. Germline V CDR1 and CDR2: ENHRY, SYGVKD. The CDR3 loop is CAAGGQGRPEQYF. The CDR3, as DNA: TGTGCCGCGGGGGGACAGGGGAGGCCCGAGCAGTACTTC.

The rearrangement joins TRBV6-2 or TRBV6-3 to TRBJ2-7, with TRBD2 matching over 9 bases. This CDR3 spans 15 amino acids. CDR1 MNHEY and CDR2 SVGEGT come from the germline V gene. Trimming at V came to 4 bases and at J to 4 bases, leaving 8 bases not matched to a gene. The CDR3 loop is CASSLLAGVEYEQYF. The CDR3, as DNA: TGTGCCAGCAGTTTATTAGCGGGAGTAGAGTACGAGCAGTACTTC.

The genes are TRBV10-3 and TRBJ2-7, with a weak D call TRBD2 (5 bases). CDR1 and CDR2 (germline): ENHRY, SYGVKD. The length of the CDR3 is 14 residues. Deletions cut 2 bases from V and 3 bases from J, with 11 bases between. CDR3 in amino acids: CAISETSRDYEQYF. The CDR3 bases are TGTGCCATCAGTGAGACGTCCCGGGACTACGAGCAGTACTTC.

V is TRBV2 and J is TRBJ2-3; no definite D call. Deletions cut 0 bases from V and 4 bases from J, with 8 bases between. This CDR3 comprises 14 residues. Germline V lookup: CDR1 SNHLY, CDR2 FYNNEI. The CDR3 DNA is TGTGCCAGCAGTGAAGCATCCTTGGCAGATACGCAGTATTTT. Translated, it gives CASSEASLADTQYF. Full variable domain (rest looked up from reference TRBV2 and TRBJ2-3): EPEVTQTPSHQVTQMGQEVILRCVPISNHLYFYWYRQILGQKVEFLVSFYNNEISEKSEIFDDQFSVERPDGSNFTLKIRSTKLEDSAMYFCASSEASLADTQYFGPGTRLTVL.

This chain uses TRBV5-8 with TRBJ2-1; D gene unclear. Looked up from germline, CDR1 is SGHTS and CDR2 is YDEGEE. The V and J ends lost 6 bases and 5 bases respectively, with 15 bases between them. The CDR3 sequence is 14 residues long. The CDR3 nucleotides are TGTGCCAGCACCCCCTTAGGCCAAAACAATGAGCAGTTCTTC. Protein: CASTPLGQNNEQFF.

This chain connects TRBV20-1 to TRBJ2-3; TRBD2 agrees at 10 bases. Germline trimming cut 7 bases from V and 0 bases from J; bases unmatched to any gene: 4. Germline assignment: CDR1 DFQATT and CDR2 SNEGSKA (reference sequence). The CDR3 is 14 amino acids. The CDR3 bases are TGCAGTGGCAAGACTAGCGGGAGCACAGATACGCAGTATTTT. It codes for CSGKTSGSTDTQYF.

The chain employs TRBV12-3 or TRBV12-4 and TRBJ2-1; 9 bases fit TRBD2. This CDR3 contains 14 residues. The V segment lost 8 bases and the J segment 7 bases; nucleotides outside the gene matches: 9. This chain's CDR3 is CASAVAGVGNEQFF. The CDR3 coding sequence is TGTGCCAGCGCGGTAGCGGGAGTTGGGAATGAGCAGTTCTTC.

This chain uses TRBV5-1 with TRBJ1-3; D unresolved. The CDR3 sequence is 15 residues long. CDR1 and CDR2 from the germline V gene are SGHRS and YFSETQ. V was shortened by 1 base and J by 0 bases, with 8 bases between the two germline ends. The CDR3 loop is CASSLSSNSGNTIYF. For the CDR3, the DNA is TGCGCCAGCAGCTTGAGTAGCAACTCTGGAAACACCATATATTTT.

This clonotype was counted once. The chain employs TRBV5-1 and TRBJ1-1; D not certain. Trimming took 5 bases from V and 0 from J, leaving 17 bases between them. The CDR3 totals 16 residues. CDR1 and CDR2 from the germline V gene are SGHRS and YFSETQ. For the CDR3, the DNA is TGCGCCAGCAGTCTTAACCCTTCGCCAATGAACACTGAAGCTTTCTTT. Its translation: CASSLNPSPMNTEAFF.